Listed below are T cell receptor beta chains from one sample, sequenced in a study of cytomegalovirus exposure and HLA in healthy donors. Libraries were prepared by immunoSEQ multiplex PCR; TCRdb keeps only in-frame clonotypes and omits some of them. The sample has approximately 170,000 clones, roughly three quarters seen once; the top ten hold roughly 4.5%. The sequencing sample was made of PBMCs. The receptors originated from a young man in good health and CMV-seropositive. Both conserved end residues are part of each CDR3. D genes are given only for firm matches. Size values are once, few and many counts, or a class for expanded clones, and some rows have none.

TRBJ1-4	TRBV7-9	few	.	CASSSGESRLFF	TGTGCCAGCAGCTCAGGGGAGTCGCGGCTGTTTTTT
TRBJ1-1	TRBV11-2	few	.	CASSLNGQMNTEAFF	TGTGCCAGCAGCTTAAACGGACAAATGAACACTGAAGCTTTCTTT
TRBJ2-3	TRBV25-1	.	TRBD2	CASRGLAGVRGTDTQYF	TGTGCCAGCAGAGGACTAGCGGGAGTTCGGGGCACAGATACGCAGTATTTT
TRBJ2-3	TRBV6-1	few	TRBD2	CASSGLAGEADTQYF	TGTGCCAGCAGTGGACTAGCGGGAGAGGCAGATACGCAGTATTTT
TRBJ2-5	TRBV11-3	once	.	CASSSPPGETQYF	TGTGCCAGCAGCTCCCCCCCGGGGGAGACCCAGTACTTC
TRBJ2-5	TRBV11-2	once	.	CASSLESGVETQYF	TGTGCCAGCAGCTTAGAGTCGGGGGTAGAGACCCAGTACTTC
TRBJ1-5	TRBV6-1	.	.	CASAWGGSNQPQHF	TGTGCCAGCGCCTGGGGGGGGAGCAATCAGCCCCAGCATTTT
TRBJ1-2	TRBV9	few	.	CASSATGNLGYGYTF	TGTGCCAGCAGCGCCACAGGGAACTTGGGGTATGGCTACACCTTC
TRBJ1-4	TRBV5-6	.	TRBD1	CASSFLSGQGGLELFF	TGTGCCAGCAGCTTTCTATCGGGACAGGGAGGATTAGAACTGTTTTTT
TRBJ1-5	TRBV4-2	.	TRBD1	CASSQLQGRSQPQHF	TGTGCCAGCAGCCAGTTACAGGGGAGGTCGCAGCCCCAGCATTTT
TRBJ1-1	TRBV6-1	few	.	CASSQREAGRTEAFF	TGTGCCAGCAGTCAAAGAGAAGCGGGGCGCACTGAAGCTTTCTTT
TRBJ2-2	TRBV7-9	.	TRBD1	CASSIRQGTTGELFF	TGTGCCAGCAGCATCCGACAGGGGACCACCGGGGAGCTGTTTTTT
TRBJ1-2	TRBV10-1	many	TRBD1	CASSPLTGGEGYTF	TGCGCCAGCAGCCCTCTCACAGGGGGCGAGGGCTACACCTTC
TRBJ2-5	TRBV5-6	.	TRBD1	CASSGSLQGAAETQYF	TGTGCCAGCAGCGGATCTCTACAGGGGGCCGCGGAGACCCAGTACTTC
TRBJ1-2	TRBV5-1	.	.	CASSLALTEGDYGYTF	TGCGCCAGCAGCTTGGCGTTGACAGAGGGGGACTATGGCTACACCTTC
TRBJ1-5	TRBV6-1	few	.	CASNRLGASNQPQHF	TGTGCCAGCAACCGCTTAGGGGCCAGCAATCAGCCCCAGCATTTT
TRBJ1-5	TRBV19	.	TRBD1	CASSIQLHQSGQGSGNQPQHF	TGTGCCAGTAGTATCCAACTACACCAATCGGGACAGGGATCGGGCAATCAGCCCCAGCATTTT
TRBJ2-5	TRBV5-4	.	.	CASSLALLGETQYF	TGTGCCAGCAGCTTGGCCCTACTCGGGGAGACCCAGTACTTC
TRBJ2-2	TRBV7-8	.	TRBD1	CASSLRGLGGELFF	TGTGCCAGCAGCTTGAGGGGGCTGGGCGGGGAGCTGTTTTTT
TRBJ2-1	TRBV29-1	.	TRBD2	CSVAEWEGIRGSSYNEQFF	TGCAGCGTCGCAGAATGGGAGGGAATCCGGGGCTCCTCCTACAATGAGCAGTTCTTC
TRBJ2-5	TRBV4-2	.	TRBD2	CASSQVLAAQETQYF	TGTGCCAGCAGCCAGGTACTAGCGGCCCAAGAGACCCAGTACTTC
TRBJ2-6	TRBV5-8	.	TRBD1	CASSFPGQVISGANVLTF	TGTGCCAGCAGCTTTCCTGGACAGGTGATCTCTGGGGCCAACGTCCTGACTTTC
TRBJ1-2	TRBV27	.	.	CASRQGGGYTF	TGTGCCAGCAGGCAGGGTGGCGGCTACACCTTC
TRBJ1-4	TRBV5-1	few	.	CASSLDGTPNEKLFF	TGCGCCAGCAGCTTGGACGGGACACCTAATGAAAAACTGTTTTTT
TRBJ1-5	TRBV9	.	.	CASSVGTVHQPQHF	TGTGCCAGCAGCGTTGGTACAGTCCATCAGCCCCAGCATTTT
TRBJ2-3	TRBV6-1	.	TRBD2	CASRTGGTKDTQYF	TGTGCCAGCCGGACGGGGGGAACCAAGGATACGCAGTATTTT
TRBJ1-5	TRBV2	few	TRBD1	CASSRTGASNQPQHF	TGTGCCAGCAGTCGGACAGGAGCAAGCAATCAGCCCCAGCATTTT
TRBJ1-5	TRBV6-1	few	.	CAIPGDREQPQHF	TGTGCCATTCCAGGGGATCGGGAACAGCCCCAGCATTTT
TRBJ1-1	TRBV9	.	TRBD1	CASSAGQENTEAFF	TGTGCCAGCAGCGCGGGACAGGAGAACACTGAAGCTTTCTTT
TRBJ1-1	TRBV25-1	.	.	CASSEWGRGNTEAFF	TGTGCCAGCAGTGAATGGGGCAGGGGAAACACTGAAGCTTTCTTT
TRBJ1-1	TRBV27	.	.	CASRFAPSHRGGFNTEAFF	TGTGCCAGCAGGTTTGCCCCAAGCCACCGCGGGGGATTTAACACTGAAGCTTTCTTT
TRBJ2-3	TRBV7-8	.	TRBD2	CASSFSGRAADTQYF	TGTGCCAGCAGCTTTAGCGGGAGGGCCGCAGATACGCAGTATTTT
TRBJ1-2	TRBV19	.	TRBD1	CASSIWGTGGHYGYTF	TGTGCCAGTAGTATCTGGGGGACAGGCGGACACTATGGCTACACCTTC
TRBJ2-1	TRBV19	.	.	CASSPGGFEQFF	TGTGCCAGTAGTCCCGGAGGGTTTGAGCAGTTCTTC
TRBJ1-2	TRBV30	.	TRBD1	CAWRGQGAYGYTF	TGTGCCTGGAGGGGACAGGGGGCCTATGGCTACACCTTC
TRBJ1-1	TRBV5-1	.	TRBD1	CASSSETGTGNTEAFF	TGCGCCAGCAGCTCAGAAACCGGGACAGGGAACACTGAAGCTTTCTTT
TRBJ1-2	TRBV7-9	.	TRBD1	CASSLEQGARRGYTF	TGTGCCAGCAGCTTAGAACAGGGGGCGAGGAGAGGCTACACCTTC
TRBJ1-3	TRBV4-1	few	.	CASSPRGGGEENTIYF	TGCGCCAGCAGCCCCCGAGGGGGGGGCGAAGAAAACACCATATATTTT
TRBJ2-1	TRBV13	.	TRBD2	CASSSAITSGRAYEQFF	TGTGCCAGCAGCTCCGCCATAACTAGCGGGAGGGCCTATGAGCAGTTCTTC
TRBJ1-1	TRBV7-8	.	.	CASSSREIEAFF	TGTGCCAGCAGCTCGAGGGAAATCGAAGCTTTCTTT